Detailed here is one TCR beta chain. Its antigen is currently unknown. This sample was included in a study of vaccination and CD4 T cells after COVID-19. In TCRdb, the PCR reads were re-called with MiXCR into one record per CDR3 protein. Here the sample spans fewer than 25,000 distinct CDR3 sequences, under 65% being singletons. Overall study findings and caveats: Convalescent patients' median share of reactive clones seen only post-vaccination was approximately 85%. Analysis covered relatively few convalescent patients and lacked any early post-infection timepoints.

The CDR3 contains 14 residues. The germline V and J ends were trimmed by 4 bases and 0 bases, with 8 bases remaining between them. CDR1 is MRHNA, CDR2 SNTAGT, per germline. The chain recombines TRBV6-4 with TRBJ2-3; D not resolved. The receptor comes from a human donor who had recovered from COVID-19. Sample: CD4+ T cells from blood, taken before SARS-CoV-2 vaccination. In nucleotides, the CDR3 is TGTGCCAGCAGTGCCTCGGGTAGCACAGATACGCAGTATTTT. As protein: CASSASGSTDTQYF.